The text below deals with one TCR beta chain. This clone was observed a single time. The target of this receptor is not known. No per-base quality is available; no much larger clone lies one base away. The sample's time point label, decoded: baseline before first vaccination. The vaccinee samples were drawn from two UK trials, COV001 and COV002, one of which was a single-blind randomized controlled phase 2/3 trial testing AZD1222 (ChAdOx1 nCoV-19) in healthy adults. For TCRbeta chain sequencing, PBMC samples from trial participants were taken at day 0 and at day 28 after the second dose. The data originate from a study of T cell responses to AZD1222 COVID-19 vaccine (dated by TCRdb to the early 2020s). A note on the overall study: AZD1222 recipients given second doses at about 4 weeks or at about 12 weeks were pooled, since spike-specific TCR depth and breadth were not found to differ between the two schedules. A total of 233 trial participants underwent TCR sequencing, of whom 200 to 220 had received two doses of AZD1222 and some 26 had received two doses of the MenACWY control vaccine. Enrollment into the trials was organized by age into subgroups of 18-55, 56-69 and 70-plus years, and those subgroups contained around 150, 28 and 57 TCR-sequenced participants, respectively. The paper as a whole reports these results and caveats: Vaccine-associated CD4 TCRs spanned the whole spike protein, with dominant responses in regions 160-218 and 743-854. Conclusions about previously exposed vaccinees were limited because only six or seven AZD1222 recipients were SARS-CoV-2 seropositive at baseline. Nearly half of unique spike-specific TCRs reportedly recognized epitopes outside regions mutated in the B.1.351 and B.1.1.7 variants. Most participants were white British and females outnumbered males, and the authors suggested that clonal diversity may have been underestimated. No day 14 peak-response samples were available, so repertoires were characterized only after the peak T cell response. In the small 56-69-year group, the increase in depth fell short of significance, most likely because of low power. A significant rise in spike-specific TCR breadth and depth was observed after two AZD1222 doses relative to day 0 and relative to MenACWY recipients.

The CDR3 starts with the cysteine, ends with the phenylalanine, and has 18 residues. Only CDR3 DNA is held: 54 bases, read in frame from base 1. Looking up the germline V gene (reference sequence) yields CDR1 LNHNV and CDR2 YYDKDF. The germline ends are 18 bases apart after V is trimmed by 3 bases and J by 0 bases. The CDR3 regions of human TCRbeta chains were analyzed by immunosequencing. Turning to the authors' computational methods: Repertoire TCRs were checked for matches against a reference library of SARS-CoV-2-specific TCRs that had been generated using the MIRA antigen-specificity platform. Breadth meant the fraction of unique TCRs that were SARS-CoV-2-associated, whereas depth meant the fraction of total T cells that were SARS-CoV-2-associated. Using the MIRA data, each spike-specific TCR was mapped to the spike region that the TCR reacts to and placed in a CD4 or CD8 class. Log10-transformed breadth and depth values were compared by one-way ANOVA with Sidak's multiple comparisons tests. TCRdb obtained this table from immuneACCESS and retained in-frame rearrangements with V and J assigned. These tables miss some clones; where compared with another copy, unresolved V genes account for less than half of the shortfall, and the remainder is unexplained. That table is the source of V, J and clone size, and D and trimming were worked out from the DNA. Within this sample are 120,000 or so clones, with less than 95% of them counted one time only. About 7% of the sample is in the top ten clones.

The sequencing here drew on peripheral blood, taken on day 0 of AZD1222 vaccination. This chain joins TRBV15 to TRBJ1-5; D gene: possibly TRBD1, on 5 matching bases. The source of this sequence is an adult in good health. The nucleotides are TGTGCCACCAGCAGGCAGGACGAGGGGAGATATAGCAATCAGCCCCAGCATTTT. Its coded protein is CATSRQDEGRYSNQPQHF.